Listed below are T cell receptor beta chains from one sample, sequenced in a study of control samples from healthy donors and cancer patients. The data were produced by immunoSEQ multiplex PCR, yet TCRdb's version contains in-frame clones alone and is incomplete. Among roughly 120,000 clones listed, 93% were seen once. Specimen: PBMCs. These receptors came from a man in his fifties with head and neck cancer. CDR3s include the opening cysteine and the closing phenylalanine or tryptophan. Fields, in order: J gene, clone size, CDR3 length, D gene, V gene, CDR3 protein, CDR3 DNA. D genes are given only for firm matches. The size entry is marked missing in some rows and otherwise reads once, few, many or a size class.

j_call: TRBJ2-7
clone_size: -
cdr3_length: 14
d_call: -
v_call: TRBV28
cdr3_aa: CASSLPRTTYEQYF
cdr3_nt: TGTGCCAGCAGTTTACCCAGGACGACCTACGAGCAGTACTTC

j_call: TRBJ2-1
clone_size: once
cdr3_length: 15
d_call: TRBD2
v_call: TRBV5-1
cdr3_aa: CASSQLSGGGNEQFF
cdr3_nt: TGCGCCAGCAGCCAGCTGTCGGGGGGAGGCAATGAGCAGTTCTTC

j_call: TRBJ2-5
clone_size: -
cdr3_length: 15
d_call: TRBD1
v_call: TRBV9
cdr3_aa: CASSGGTGGGETQYF
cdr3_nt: TGTGCCAGCAGCGGGGGGACAGGGGGCGGAGAGACCCAGTACTTC

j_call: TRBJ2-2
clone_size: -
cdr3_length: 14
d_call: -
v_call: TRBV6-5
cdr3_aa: CASSLGRTRGELFF
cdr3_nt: TGTGCCAGCAGTCTAGGTCGTACTCGCGGGGAGCTGTTTTTT

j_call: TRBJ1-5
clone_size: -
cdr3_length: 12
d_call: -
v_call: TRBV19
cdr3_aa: CASSTRNQPQHF
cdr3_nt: TGTGCCAGTAGTACCCGCAATCAGCCCCAGCATTTT

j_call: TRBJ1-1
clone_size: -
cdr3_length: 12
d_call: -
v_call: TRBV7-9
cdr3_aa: CAGTGSGTEAFF
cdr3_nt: TGTGCCGGCACAGGGTCCGGGACTGAAGCTTTCTTT

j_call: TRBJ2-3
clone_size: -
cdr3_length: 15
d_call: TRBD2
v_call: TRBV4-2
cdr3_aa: CHRGERAMGTDTQYF
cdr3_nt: TGTCATCGGGGGGAAAGGGCCATGGGCACAGATACGCAGTATTTT

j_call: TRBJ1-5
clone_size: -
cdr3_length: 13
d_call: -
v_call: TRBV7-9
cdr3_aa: CASSSWGNQPQHF
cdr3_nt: TGTGCCAGCAGCTCCTGGGGGAACCAGCCCCAGCATTTT

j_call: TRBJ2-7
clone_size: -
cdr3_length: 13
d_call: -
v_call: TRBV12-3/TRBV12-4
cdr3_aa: CASSLKFAFGQYF
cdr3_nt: TGTGCCAGCAGTTTAAAATTTGCTTTTGGGCAGTACTTC

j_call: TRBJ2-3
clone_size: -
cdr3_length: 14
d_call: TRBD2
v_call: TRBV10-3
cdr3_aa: CAIGESGGTDTQYF
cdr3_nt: TGTGCCATCGGGGAAAGCGGGGGGACAGATACGCAGTATTTT

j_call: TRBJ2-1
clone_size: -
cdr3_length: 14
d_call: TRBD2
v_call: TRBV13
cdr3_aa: CASSFRGGYNEQFF
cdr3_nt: TGTGCCAGCAGCTTCCGGGGGGGTTACAATGAGCAGTTCTTC

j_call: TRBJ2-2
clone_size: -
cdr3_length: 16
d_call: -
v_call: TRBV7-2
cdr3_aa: CASSFDGTGKTGELFF
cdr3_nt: TGTGCCAGCAGCTTCGATGGCACAGGGAAAACCGGGGAGCTGTTTTTT

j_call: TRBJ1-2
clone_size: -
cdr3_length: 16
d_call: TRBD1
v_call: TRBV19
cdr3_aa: CASSSPGQPSISGYTF
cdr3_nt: TGTGCCAGTAGTTCTCCGGGACAGCCATCTATCAGCGGCTACACCTTC

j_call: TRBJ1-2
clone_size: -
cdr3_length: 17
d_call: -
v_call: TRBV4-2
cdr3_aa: CASSQDPMGNLNYGYTF
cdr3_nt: TGTGCCAGCAGCCAAGACCCCATGGGGAATTTAAACTATGGCTACACCTTC

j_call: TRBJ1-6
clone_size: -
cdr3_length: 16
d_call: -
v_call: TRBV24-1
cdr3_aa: CATSLTPLRANSPLHF
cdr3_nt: TGTGCCACCAGTTTAACCCCCTTGAGGGCCAATTCACCCCTCCACTTT

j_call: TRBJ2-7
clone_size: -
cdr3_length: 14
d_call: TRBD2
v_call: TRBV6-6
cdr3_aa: CASTLSGGADEQYF
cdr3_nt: TGTGCCAGCACTCTTAGCGGGGGGGCCGACGAGCAGTACTTC

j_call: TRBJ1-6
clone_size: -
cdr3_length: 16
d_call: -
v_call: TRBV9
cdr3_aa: CASSVGGSSYNSPLHF
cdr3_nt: TGTGCCAGCAGCGTAGGAGGGAGCTCCTATAATTCACCCCTCCACTTT

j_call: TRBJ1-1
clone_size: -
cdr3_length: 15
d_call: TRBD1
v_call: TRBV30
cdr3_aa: CAWRPWTGVMTEAFF
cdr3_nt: TGTGCCTGGAGACCGTGGACAGGGGTTATGACTGAAGCTTTCTTT

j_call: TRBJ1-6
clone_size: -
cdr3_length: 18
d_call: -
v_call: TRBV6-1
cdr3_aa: CASSEGGGGSSYNSPLHF
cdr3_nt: TGTGCCAGCAGTGAAGGGGGGGGAGGGAGCTCCTATAATTCACCCCTCCACTTT

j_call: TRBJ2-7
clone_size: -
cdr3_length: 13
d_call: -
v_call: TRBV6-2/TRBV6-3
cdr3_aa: CASSTTSLGEQYF
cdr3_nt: TGTGCCAGCAGCACAACCTCCCTAGGTGAGCAGTACTTC

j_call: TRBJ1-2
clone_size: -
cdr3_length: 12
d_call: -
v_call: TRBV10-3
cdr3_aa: CAVSVGGDGYTF
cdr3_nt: TGTGCCGTGTCCGTCGGGGGAGATGGCTACACCTTC

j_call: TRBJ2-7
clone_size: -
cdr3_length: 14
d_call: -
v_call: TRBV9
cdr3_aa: CASSPFAASYEQYF
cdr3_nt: TGTGCCAGCAGCCCCTTCGCCGCCTCCTACGAGCAGTACTTC

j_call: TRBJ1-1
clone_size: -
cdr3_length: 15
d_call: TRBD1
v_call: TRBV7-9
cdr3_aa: CASSFRDRANTEAFF
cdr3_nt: TGTGCCAGCAGCTTCCGGGACAGGGCGAACACTGAAGCTTTCTTT

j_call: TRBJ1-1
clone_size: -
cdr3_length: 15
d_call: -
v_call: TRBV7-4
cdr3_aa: CASSPRAFTDTEAFF
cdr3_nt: TGTGCCAGCAGCCCCCGAGCATTTACGGACACTGAAGCTTTCTTT

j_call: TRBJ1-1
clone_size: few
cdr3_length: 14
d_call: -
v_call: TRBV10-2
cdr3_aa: CASSESRLGTEAFF
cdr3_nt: TGCGCCAGCAGTGAGTCGAGACTTGGAACTGAAGCTTTCTTT

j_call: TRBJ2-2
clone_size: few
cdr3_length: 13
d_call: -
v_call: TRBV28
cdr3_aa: CASSLIVTGELFF
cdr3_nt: TGTGCCAGCAGTTTGATTGTCACCGGGGAGCTGTTTTTT

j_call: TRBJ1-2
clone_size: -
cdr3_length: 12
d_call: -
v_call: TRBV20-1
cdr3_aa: CSASFGGYGYTF
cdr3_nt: TGCAGTGCTAGTTTTGGGGGGTATGGCTACACCTTC

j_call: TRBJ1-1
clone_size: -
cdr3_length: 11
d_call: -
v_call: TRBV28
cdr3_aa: CASSGRLEAFF
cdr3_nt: TGTGCCAGCAGCGGGCGCCTTGAAGCTTTCTTT

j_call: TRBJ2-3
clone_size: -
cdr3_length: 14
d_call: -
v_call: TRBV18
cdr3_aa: CASSSVVSTDTQYF
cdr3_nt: TGTGCCAGCTCATCGGTGGTAAGCACAGATACGCAGTATTTT

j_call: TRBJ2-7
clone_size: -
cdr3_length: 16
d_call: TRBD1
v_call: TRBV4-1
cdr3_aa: CASSQDRNRGPSEQYF
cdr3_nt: TGCGCCAGCAGCCAAGATCGCAACAGGGGCCCATCCGAGCAGTACTTC

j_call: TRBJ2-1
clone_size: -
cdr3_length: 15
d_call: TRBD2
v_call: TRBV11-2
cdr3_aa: CASSPLAGGHNEQFF
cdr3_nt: TGTGCCAGCAGCCCACTAGCGGGGGGGCACAATGAGCAGTTCTTC

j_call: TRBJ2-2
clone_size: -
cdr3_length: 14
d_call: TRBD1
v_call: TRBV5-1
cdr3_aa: CASSDREKTGELFF
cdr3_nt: TGCGCCAGCAGTGACAGGGAAAAAACCGGGGAGCTGTTTTTT

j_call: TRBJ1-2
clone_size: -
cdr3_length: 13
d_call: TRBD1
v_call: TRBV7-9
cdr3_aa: CASSSTGEGGYTF
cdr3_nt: TGTGCCAGCAGTTCTACAGGGGAGGGAGGCTACACCTTC

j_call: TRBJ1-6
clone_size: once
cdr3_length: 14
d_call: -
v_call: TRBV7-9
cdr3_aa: CASSLERGASPLHF
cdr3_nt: TGTGCCAGCAGCTTGGAACGGGGTGCTTCACCCCTCCACTTT

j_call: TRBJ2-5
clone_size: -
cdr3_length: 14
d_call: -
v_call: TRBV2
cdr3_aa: CASSGDSGTETQYF
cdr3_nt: TGTGCCAGCAGTGGGGACAGCGGGACAGAGACCCAGTACTTC

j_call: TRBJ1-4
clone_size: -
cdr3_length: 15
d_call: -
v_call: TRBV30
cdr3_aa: CAWSSWAGLNEKLFF
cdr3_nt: TGTGCCTGGAGCTCCTGGGCAGGGCTTAATGAAAAACTGTTTTTT

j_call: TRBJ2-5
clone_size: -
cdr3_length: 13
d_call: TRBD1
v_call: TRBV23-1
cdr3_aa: CASSHRTGKTQYF
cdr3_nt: TGCGCCAGCAGTCACCGGACAGGGAAGACCCAGTACTTC

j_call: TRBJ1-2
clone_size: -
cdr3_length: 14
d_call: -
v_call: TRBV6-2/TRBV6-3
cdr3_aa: CASSQRGGGGGYTF
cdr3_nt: TGTGCCAGCAGTCAACGGGGGGGCGGCGGTGGCTACACCTTC

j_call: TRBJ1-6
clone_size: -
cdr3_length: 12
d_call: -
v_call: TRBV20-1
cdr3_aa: CSASRINSPLHF
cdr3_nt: TGCAGTGCTAGTAGGATTAATTCACCCCTCCACTTT

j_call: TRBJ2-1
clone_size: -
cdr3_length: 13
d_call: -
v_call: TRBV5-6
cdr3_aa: CASSWLTANEQFF
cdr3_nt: TGTGCCAGCAGCTGGTTGACAGCAAATGAGCAGTTCTTC

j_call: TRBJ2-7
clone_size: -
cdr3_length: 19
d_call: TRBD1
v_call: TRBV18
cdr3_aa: CASSPATGTGGLKAYEQYF
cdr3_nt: TGTGCCAGCTCACCAGCTACCGGGACAGGGGGCCTTAAAGCCTACGAGCAGTACTTC